The 20 T cell receptor beta chains in this list originate from one sample, sequenced in a study. TCRdb re-analysed the RT-PCR reads in MiXCR, keeping a single row per CDR3 protein. The table lists approximately 6,500 distinct CDR3 sequences, approximately 90% of them singletons. The specimen was memory CD4+ T cells from blood. The receptors originated from a female donor in good health, serving as a healthy control.

In this sample, this clonotype is large. This beta chain lies outside the target of a library built for alpha chains; its clone size means little. The chain has TRBV6-5 and TRBJ2-1, with 7 positions matching TRBD2. The CDR3 is 16 residues long. The germline V gene has CDR1 MNHEY and CDR2 SVGAGI. The J segment lost 6 bases and the V segment lost 2 bases, leaving 10 bases of the junction unmatched. The CDR3 region has the DNA TGTGCCAGCAGTTACGGCGGGAGCGGGTTTGCCAATGAGCAGTTCTTC. It translates to CASSYGGSGFANEQFF.

This clonotype was picked up one time. Being off target in a library aimed at alpha chains, this beta chain has a size of little meaning. The chain couples TRBV5-1 to TRBJ2-1; D ambiguous. CDR3 length equals 15 residues. Trimming pared 1 base from V and 2 bases from J, leaving 10 bases between. The germline V gene encodes CDR1 SGHRS and CDR2 YFSETQ. The CDR3 DNA reads TGCGCCAGCAGCTTGTATTCGGACGCCTACAATGAGCAGTTCTTC. Translation: CASSLYSDAYNEQFF.

Worth noting for this clonotype: The library was designed around alpha chains, so this beta chain is a stray read whose abundance carries little weight. The chain joins TRBV29-1 to TRBJ2-1; D possibly matches TRBD1 or TRBD2 (5 bases each). CDR1 and CDR2 (germline): SQVTM, ANQGSEA. The CDR3 is made up of 14 amino acids. Trimming cost V 4 bases and J 3 bases, with 13 bases left between them. CDR3 sequence reads: CSVGSGDVYNEQFF. The CDR3 nucleotides read TGCAGCGTTGGCTCTGGGGACGTCTACAATGAGCAGTTCTTC.

Concerning this clonotype: This beta chain represents an off-target read in a library built for alpha chains; its size is of limited meaning. The genes are TRBV7-6 and TRBJ1-1; 7 positions agree with TRBD1. V was clipped by 1 base and J by 6 bases; unmatched bases: 11. In germline, CDR1 is SGHVS, CDR2 FNYEAQ. CDR3 size: 16 residues. CDR3 protein: CASSLVVAGGGSEAFF. As DNA, the CDR3 is TGTGCCAGCAGCTTAGTAGTGGCAGGGGGAGGATCTGAAGCTTTCTTT.

Details on this clonotype: This beta chain turned up in a library designed for alpha chains; as an off-target read, its abundance says little. The genes are TRBV24-1 and TRBJ1-2; D is unresolved. Germline loops: CDR1 KGHDR, CDR2 SFDVKD. Trimming took 9 bases from V and 6 from J, leaving 22 bases between them. This CDR3 is built from 15 residues. CDR3 amino acids: CATGYEIGRVHGYTF. DNA of the CDR3: TGTGCCACCGGCTATGAGATCGGTAGAGTCCATGGCTACACCTTC.

Turning to this clonotype: This beta chain appears as a stray read in a library generated for alpha chains; its size is not informative. This CDR3 reads CSVEGAAGVIDTQYF. In DNA form, the CDR3 reads TGCAGCGTTGAAGGGGCAGCGGGAGTGATAGATACGCAGTATTTT. The V call is TRBV29-1, the J call TRBJ2-3; 8 bases match TRBD2. V was pared by 1 base and J by 5 bases, with 8 bases of the junction left unmatched. The germline V gene encodes CDR1 SQVTM and CDR2 ANQGSEA. The CDR3 extends over 15 amino acids.

Concerning this clonotype: This beta chain lies outside the target of a library built for alpha chains; its clone size means little. The chain combines TRBV4-3 with TRBJ1-4; D is unresolved. Germline lookup yields CDR1 LGHNA and CDR2 YSLEER. The ends were cut back, 0 bases at V and 4 bases at J, with 12 bases in the middle. CDR3 length: 16 amino acids. CDR3 residues: CASSQDVTAINEKLFF. CDR3 bases: TGCGCCAGCAGCCAAGATGTAACAGCAATTAATGAAAAACTGTTTTTT.

Turning to this clonotype: This beta chain represents an off-target read in a library built for alpha chains; its size is of limited meaning. The chain combines TRBV20-1 with TRBJ2-7, with 9 bases that match TRBD1. The CDR3 is 17 amino acids. Trimming removed 3 bases from V and 0 bases from J; junction bases left unmatched: 12. CDR1 DFQATT and CDR2 SNEGSKA come from the germline V gene (reference sequence). Written as DNA, the CDR3 is TGCAGTGCTAGTGGGACAGGGAGGGGGAGTAGCTCCTACGAGCAGTACTTC. This encodes CSASGTGRGSSSYEQYF.

Of note for this clonotype: A library made for alpha chains picked up this beta chain off target, so its size means little. The chain links TRBV5-1 to TRBJ2-5; 7 bases align to TRBD1. Germline V gives CDR1 SGHRS, CDR2 YFSETQ. This CDR3 comprises 14 residues. V trimming: 5 bases; J trimming: 2 bases; junction bases outside the gene matches: 6. The CDR3 coding sequence is TGCGCCAGCAGTGCCGGGACAGCACAAGAGACCCAGTACTTC. Its translation is CASSAGTAQETQYF.

Regarding this clonotype: This beta chain lies outside the target of a library built for alpha chains; its clone size means little. V and J are TRBV3-1 and TRBJ2-7; D remains unclear. The V gene's germline CDR1 is LGHDT and CDR2 YNNKEL (reference sequence). The CDR3 loop spans 14 amino acids. Trimming took off 1 base at V and 0 bases at J, with 7 bases between the two ends. The CDR3 protein is CASSQGRSSYEQYF. In DNA, the CDR3 is TGTGCCAGCAGCCAAGGCAGGAGCTCCTACGAGCAGTACTTC.

As regards this clonotype: Found in a library prepared for alpha chains, this beta chain is an off-target read, and its abundance has little meaning. The chain links TRBV29-1 to TRBJ1-2; a possible D gene is TRBD1 (6 bases). Between the trimmed V and J ends, which lost 3 bases and 7 bases, there was a span of 15 bases. CDR1 SQVTM and CDR2 ANQGSEA come from the germline V gene. The CDR3 has 13 residues. The CDR3 loop reads CSVDSGGARGYTF. The CDR3 nucleotides are TGCAGCGTTGATTCGGGGGGCGCGCGTGGCTACACCTTC.

With regard to this clonotype: Found in a library prepared for alpha chains, this beta chain is an off-target read, and its abundance has little meaning. This chain connects TRBV19 to TRBJ2-3; D is possibly TRBD2 (5 bases). The germline CDR1 and CDR2 sequences are LNHDA and SQIVND (reference sequence). CDR3 size: 15 residues. With 5 bases removed from V and 6 bases from J, the gap between germline ends came to 18 bases. This CDR3 is CASSRPGTTADTQYF. The CDR3 DNA reads TGTGCCAGTAGTCGTCCGGGAACGACTGCGGATACGCAGTATTTT. The full variable domain, with the rest looked up from reference TRBV19 and TRBJ2-3, is DGGITQSPKYLFRKEGQNVTLSCEQNLNHDAMYWYRQDPGQGLRLIYYSQIVNDFQKGDIAEGYSVSREKKESFPLTVTSAQKNPTAFYLCASSRPGTTADTQYFGPGTRLTVL.

Worth noting for this clonotype: Within a library made for alpha chains, this beta chain is off target, and its count is uninformative. This chain links TRBV9 with TRBJ2-1; D is ambiguous. Germline lookup yields CDR1 SGDLS and CDR2 YYNGEE. The V gene lost 4 bases and the J gene lost 5 bases, with 22 bases spanning the gap. The length of the CDR3 is 17 residues. The DNA for the CDR3 is TGTGCCAGCAGCAGACGCGCCGACGGCAACCAAAACAATGAGCAGTTCTTC. This codes for CASSRRADGNQNNEQFF.

Notes on this clonotype: This beta chain appears as a stray read in a library generated for alpha chains; its size is not informative. The gene calls are TRBV7-2 and TRBJ1-5; D is ambiguous. The V gene lost 4 bases and the J gene lost 6 bases, with 13 bases spanning the gap. Germline-derived CDR1 and CDR2 are SGHTA and FQGNSA. This CDR3 comprises 14 residues. The CDR3 DNA sequence: TGTGCCAGCAGCTCAATCAGCGGTGGTCAGCCCCAGCATTTT. Protein sequence: CASSSISGGQPQHF. Full variable domain (outside the CDR3, taken from reference TRBV7-2 and TRBJ1-5): GAGVSQSPSNKVTEKGKDVELRCDPISGHTALYWYRQSLGQGLEFLIYFQGNSAPDKSGLPSDRFSAERTGGSVSTLTIQRTQQEDSAVYLCASSSISGGQPQHFGDGTRLSIL.

This clonotype was seen only once. The library was designed around alpha chains, so this beta chain is a stray read whose abundance carries little weight. V is TRBV7-2 and J is TRBJ2-7; 7 bases are shared with TRBD1. Germline V gene data show CDR1 as SGHTA and CDR2 as FQGNSA. After removal of 3 bases from V and 7 bases from J, the junction contained 6 bases not matched to a gene. The CDR3 is 13 amino acids. CDR3 residues: CASSFDRAEEQYF. CDR3 DNA: TGTGCCAGCAGCTTTGACAGGGCAGAAGAGCAGTACTTC.

This clonotype was recorded only once. Little can be read into the size of this beta chain, an off-target read in a library designed for alpha chains. The chain couples TRBV29-1 to TRBJ1-1; D ambiguous. Trimming removed 3 bases from V and 0 bases from J, with 5 bases in between. This CDR3 has 12 residues. The V gene's germline CDR1 is SQVTM and CDR2 ANQGSEA. DNA of the CDR3: TGCAGCGTTGAGAGCATGAACACTGAAGCTTTCTTT. It yields the protein CSVESMNTEAFF. The variable domain in full, with the rest retrieved from reference TRBV29-1 and TRBJ1-1, is SAVISQKPSRDICQRGTSLTIQCQVDSQVTMMFWYRQQPGQSLTLIATANQGSEATYESGFVIDKFPISRPNLTFSTLTVSNMSPEDSSIYLCSVESMNTEAFFGQGTRLTVV.

By sample share, this clonotype is large. This beta chain was picked up by a library intended for alpha chains and is off target, so its count carries little meaning. The rearrangement links TRBV27 to TRBJ2-1, with 12 bases identical to TRBD1. CDR3 length: 17 residues. V lost 7 bases, J lost 4 bases, and 11 bases stayed unmatched. Per germline, CDR1 MNHEY and CDR2 SMNVEV (reference sequence). CDR3 bases: TGTGCCAGCAAGGGGACAGGGGGCTCCGGAAATTACAATGAGCAGTTCTTC. It encodes CASKGTGGSGNYNEQFF.

This clonotype showed up just once. The library was designed around alpha chains, so this beta chain is a stray read whose abundance carries little weight. V and J are TRBV20-1 and TRBJ1-2, with D tentatively TRBD1 (5 bases). This CDR3 spans 12 amino acids. CDR1 is DFQATT, CDR2 SNEGSKA, per germline (reference sequence). V lost 3 bases and J lost 7, with 12 bases in between. The CDR3 nucleotides are TGCAGTGCTAGCATCAAGGGGCTTGGCTACACCTTC. Translation: CSASIKGLGYTF.

This clonotype has more than one count but fewer than ten. The size of this beta chain means little, since it is a stray read in a library made for alpha chains. This chain joins TRBV5-1 and TRBJ1-2; 7 bases are shared with TRBD1. The CDR3 is made up of 14 amino acids. V gave up 1 base and J gave up 3 bases; unmatched junction bases: 3. Looked up from germline, CDR1 is SGHRS and CDR2 is YFSETQ. The CDR3 region is CASSLQGEHYGYTF. DNA of the CDR3: TGCGCCAGCAGCTTGCAGGGGGAGCACTATGGCTACACCTTC.

Comments on this clonotype: For a library built for alpha chains, this beta chain is a stray read; little rests on its size. The chain carries TRBV28 and TRBJ2-7, with TRBD2 as a possible D gene (5 bases). CDR3 size: 14 residues. The ends were cut back, 6 bases at V and 0 bases at J, with 12 bases in the middle. Looked up from germline, CDR1 is MDHEN and CDR2 is SYDVKM. The CDR3 coding sequence is TGTGCCAGCAGAGACCAGGCGGGCTCCTACGAGCAGTACTTC. Amino acid sequence: CASRDQAGSYEQYF. The variable domain in full, completed from reference TRBV28 and TRBJ2-7, reads DVKVTQSSRYLVKRTGEKVFLECVQDMDHENMFWYRQDPGLGLRLIYFSYDVKMKEKGDIPEGYSVSREKKERFSLILESASTNQTSMYLCASRDQAGSYEQYFGPGTRLTVT.